This section outlines one T cell receptor (beta chain) sequence together with its context. These data belong to a study of blood T cell repertoires in COVID-19. Study-level information: Acute and convalescent COVID-19 samples came from the United States, Italy and Spain. PBMCs, B-cell-depleted T cells, or T cells provided the cDNA or gDNA that made up the material.

Those enrolled in Seattle joined during active infection and were followed longitudinally afterward. Original methodology: Counts of nucleated cells, estimated from reference gene primer amplification, were obtained. Here immunoSEQ multiplex PCR was the method, and the copy in TCRdb shows in-frame clones only, minus some. V and J calls and clone size come straight from that table; D and trimming were deduced from the DNA. The sample has 150,000 to 200,000 clones; around nine tenths are singletons. V shed 2 bases, J shed 6 bases, and the junction held 7 bases outside the gene matches. The germline gives CDR1 MDHEN, CDR2 SYDVKM. The CDR3 runs to 15 residues.

The sample consisted of peripheral blood. This chain joins TRBV28 and TRBJ1-1; 9 bases are shared with TRBD1. The receptor was derived from a woman in her 70s with COVID-19, enrolled during active disease. CDR3 sequence: CASSLPDRGGPEAFF. DNA for the CDR3: TGTGCCAGCAGTTTACCGGACAGGGGTGGACCTGAAGCTTTCTTT.